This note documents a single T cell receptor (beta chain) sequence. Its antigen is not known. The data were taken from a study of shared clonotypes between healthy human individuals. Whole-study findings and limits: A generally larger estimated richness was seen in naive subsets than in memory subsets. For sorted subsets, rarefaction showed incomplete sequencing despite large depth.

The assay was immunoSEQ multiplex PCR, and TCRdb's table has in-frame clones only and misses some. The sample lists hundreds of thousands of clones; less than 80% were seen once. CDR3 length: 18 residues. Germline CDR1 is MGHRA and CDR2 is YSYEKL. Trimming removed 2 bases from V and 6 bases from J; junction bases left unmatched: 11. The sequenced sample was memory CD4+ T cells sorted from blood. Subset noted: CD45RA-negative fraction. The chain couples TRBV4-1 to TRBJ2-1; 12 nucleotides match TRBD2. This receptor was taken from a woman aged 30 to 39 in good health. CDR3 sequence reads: CASSQFPLAGGPANEQFF. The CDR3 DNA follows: TGCGCCAGCAGCCAATTTCCTCTAGCGGGAGGGCCGGCCAATGAGCAGTTCTTC.